The sequence of this T cell receptor beta chain was determined in a study of blood T cell repertoires in COVID-19. TCRdb's table, derived via immunoSEQ multiplex PCR, lists solely in-frame clones and lacks some. The sample yields about 120,000 clones, 90% seen once. The receptor was derived from a human donor with active COVID-19. The donor label of this sample is uncertain. Sequenced sample: peripheral blood.

This CDR3 is CASSEQGDEQYF. CDR3 nucleotides: TGCGCCAGCAGTGAACAGGGGGACGAGCAGTACTTC. The chain couples TRBV10-2 to TRBJ2-7; 8 nucleotides agree with TRBD1. The V gene's germline CDR1 is WSHSY and CDR2 SAAADI. Trimming at V came to 3 bases and at J to 5 bases, leaving 0 bases not matched to a gene. The CDR3 extends over 12 amino acids.